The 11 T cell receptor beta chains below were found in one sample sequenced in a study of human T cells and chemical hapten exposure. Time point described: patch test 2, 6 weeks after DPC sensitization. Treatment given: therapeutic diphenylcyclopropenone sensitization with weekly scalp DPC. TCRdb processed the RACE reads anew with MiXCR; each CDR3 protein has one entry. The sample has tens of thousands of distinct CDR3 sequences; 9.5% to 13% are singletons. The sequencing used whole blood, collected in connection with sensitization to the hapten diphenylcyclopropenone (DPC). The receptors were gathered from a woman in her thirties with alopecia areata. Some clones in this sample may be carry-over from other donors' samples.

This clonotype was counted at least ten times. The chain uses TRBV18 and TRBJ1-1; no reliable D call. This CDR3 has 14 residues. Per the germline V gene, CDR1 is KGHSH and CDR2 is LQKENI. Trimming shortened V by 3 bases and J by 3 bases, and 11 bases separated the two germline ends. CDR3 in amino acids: CASSPRTVDTEAFF. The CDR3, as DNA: TGTGCCAGCTCACCGAGGACGGTGGACACTGAAGCTTTCTTT.

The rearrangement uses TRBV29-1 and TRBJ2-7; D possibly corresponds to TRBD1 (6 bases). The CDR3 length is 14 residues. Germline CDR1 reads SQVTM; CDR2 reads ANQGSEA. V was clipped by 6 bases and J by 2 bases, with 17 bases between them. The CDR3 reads CSVARYRDTYEQYF. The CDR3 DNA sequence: TGCAGCGTCGCACGATACCGGGACACCTACGAGCAGTACTTC.

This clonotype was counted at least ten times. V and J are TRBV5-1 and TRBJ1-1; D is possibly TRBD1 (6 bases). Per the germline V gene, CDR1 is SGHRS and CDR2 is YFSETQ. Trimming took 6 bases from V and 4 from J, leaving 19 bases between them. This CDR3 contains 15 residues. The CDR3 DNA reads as TGCGCCAGCACCAGTTACTGGGGGGCGCGCACTGAAGCTTTCTTT. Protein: CASTSYWGARTEAFF.

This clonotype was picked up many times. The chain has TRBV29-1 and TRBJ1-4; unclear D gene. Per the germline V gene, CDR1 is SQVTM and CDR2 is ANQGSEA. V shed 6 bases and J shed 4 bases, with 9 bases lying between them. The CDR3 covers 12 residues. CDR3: CSVREGNEKLFF. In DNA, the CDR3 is TGCAGCGTCCGGGAGGGTAATGAAAAACTGTTTTTT.

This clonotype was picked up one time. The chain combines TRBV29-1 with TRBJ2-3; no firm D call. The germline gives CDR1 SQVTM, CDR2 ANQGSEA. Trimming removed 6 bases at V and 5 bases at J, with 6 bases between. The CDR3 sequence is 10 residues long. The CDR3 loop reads CSVSKDTQYF. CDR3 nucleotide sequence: TGCAGCGTGTCAAAAGATACGCAGTATTTT.

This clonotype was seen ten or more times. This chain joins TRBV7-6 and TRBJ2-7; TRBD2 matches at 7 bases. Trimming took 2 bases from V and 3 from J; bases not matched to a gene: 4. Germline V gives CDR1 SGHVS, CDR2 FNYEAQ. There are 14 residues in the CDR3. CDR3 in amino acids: CASSLPGTNYEQYF. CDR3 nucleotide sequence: TGTGCCAGCAGCTTACCCGGGACTAACTACGAGCAGTACTTC.

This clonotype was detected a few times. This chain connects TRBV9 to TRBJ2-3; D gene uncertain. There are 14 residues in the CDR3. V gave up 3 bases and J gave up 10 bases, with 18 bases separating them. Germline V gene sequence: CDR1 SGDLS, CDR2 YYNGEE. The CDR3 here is CASSDASLGAAQYF. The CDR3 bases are TGTGCCAGCAGCGATGCGTCCTTGGGCGCAGCGCAGTATTTT.

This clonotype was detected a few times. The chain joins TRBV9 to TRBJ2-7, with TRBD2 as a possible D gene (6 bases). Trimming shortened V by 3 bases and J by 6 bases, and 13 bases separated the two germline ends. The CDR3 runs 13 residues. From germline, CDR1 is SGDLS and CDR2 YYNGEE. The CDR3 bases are TGTGCCAGCAGCGCCATGAGGGGAGGCGAGCAGTACTTC. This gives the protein CASSAMRGGEQYF.

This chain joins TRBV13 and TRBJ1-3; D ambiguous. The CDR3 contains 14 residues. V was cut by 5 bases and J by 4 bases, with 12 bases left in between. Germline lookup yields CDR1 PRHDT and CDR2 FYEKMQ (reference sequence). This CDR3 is CASSPRRAGNTIYF. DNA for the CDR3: TGTGCCAGCAGCCCGAGAAGGGCCGGAAACACCATATATTTT.

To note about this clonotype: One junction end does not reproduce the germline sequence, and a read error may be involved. The CDR3 DNA reads as TGCGCCAGCAGCCGCGATACAGGGGCCTACAAGCAGTACTTC. Protein sequence: CASSRDTGAYKQYF. The chain uses TRBV4-1 and TRBJ2-7, with 7 nucleotides matching TRBD1. CDR1 and CDR2 from the germline V gene are MGHRA and YSYEKL. This CDR3 is built from 14 residues.

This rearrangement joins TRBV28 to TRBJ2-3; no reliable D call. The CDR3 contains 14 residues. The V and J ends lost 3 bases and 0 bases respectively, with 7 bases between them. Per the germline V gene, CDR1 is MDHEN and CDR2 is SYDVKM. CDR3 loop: CASSFAGSTDTQYF. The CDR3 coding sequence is TGTGCCAGCAGTTTTGCCGGGAGCACAGATACGCAGTATTTT.